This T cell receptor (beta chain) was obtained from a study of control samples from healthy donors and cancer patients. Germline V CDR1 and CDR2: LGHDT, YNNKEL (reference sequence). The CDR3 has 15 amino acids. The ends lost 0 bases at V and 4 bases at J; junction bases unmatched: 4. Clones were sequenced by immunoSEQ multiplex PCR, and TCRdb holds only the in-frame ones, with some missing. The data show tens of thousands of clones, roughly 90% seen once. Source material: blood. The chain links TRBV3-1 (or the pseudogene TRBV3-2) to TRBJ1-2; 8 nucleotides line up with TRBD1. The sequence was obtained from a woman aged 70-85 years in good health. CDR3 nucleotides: TGTGCCAGCAGCCAAGAATGGACAGGGACCTATGGCTACACCTTC. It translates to CASSQEWTGTYGYTF.